This paragraph covers one T cell receptor (beta chain) sequence. What it binds is not known. These data belong to a study of breast tumors, draining lymph nodes, adjacent tissues. Overall study results and limits: Tumors had less TCR diversity than lymph nodes, more than nontumor tissue. Tumor and nontumor repertoires were significantly more similar in luminal-like than in basal-like breast cancer. Most tumor T cells seemingly derive from lymph node, then expand in tumor. Data only fit, rather than demonstrated, lymph node origin of most tumor T cells.

MiXCR, applied by TCRdb to the multiplex PCR reads, yields one record per CDR3 protein. The sample gives under 45,000 distinct CDR3 sequences, about 36% of which show up once; 9.5% to 13% is in the top ten. This receptor was identified in a female donor with breast cancer. Some clones in this sample may be carry-over from other donors' samples. The specimen sequenced was breast tumor tissue.

The CDR3 is CASSGGQGGREQFF. Written as DNA, the CDR3 is TGTGCCAGTAGCGGGGGACAGGGGGGCCGTGAGCAGTTCTTC. V is TRBV19 and J is TRBJ2-1, with 11 nucleotides matching TRBD1. The CDR3 extends over 14 amino acids. Losses at the gene ends were 6 bases for V and 9 bases for J; bases not matched to a gene: 7. CDR1 is LNHDA and CDR2 is SQIVND in the germline V gene (reference sequence).